Following are 17 T cell receptor beta chains from one sample sequenced in a study of T cell changes during pregnancy in multiple sclerosis (dated by TCRdb to about 2019). Preparation of the library involved the immunoSEQ multiplex PCR assay. TCRdb stores this immuneACCESS table with in-frame sequences only. Part of the clones is absent; in the studies checked, under half of the shortfall reflects unresolved V genes, and no reason is known for the rest. The sample table contains 60,000 to 85,000 clones; only one count was recorded for about 90% of them. Around 1.5% of the sample lies in the top ten. The sequencing used peripheral blood, collected in the second trimester of pregnancy. The receptors here all came from a female donor in good health, enrolled as a control in a pregnancy study.

The V and J genes are TRBV7-9 and TRBJ2-4, with 10 bases aligning to TRBD2. The CDR3 contains 16 residues. The V gene's germline CDR1 is SEHNR and CDR2 FQNEAQ (reference sequence). The J segment lost 8 bases and the V segment lost 1 base, leaving 8 bases of the junction unmatched. The CDR3 coding sequence is TGTGCCAGCAGCTTAGTGTTCAGCGGGAGGGGTGACATTCAGTACTTC. Its protein is CASSLVFSGRGDIQYF. The whole variable domain, filled in from reference TRBV7-9 and TRBJ2-4, reads DTGVSQNPRHKITKRGQNVTFRCDPISEHNRLYWYRQTLGQGPEFLTYFQNEAQLEKSRLLSDRFSAERPKGSFSTLEIQRTEQGDSAMYLCASSLVFSGRGDIQYFGAGTRLSVL.

CDR3 protein: CASSTGSGGSSEQYF. Written as DNA, the CDR3 is TGTGCCAGCAGTACAGGGTCAGGGGGTAGTAGCGAGCAGTACTTC. V is TRBV25-1 and J is TRBJ2-7; 7 bases agree with TRBD1. The germline CDR1 and CDR2 sequences are MGHDK and SYGVNS. The CDR3 is made up of 15 amino acids. The V segment lost 5 bases and the J segment 6 bases; nucleotides outside the gene matches: 13.

A few counts support this clone. The chain carries TRBV4-2 and TRBJ2-1, with 7 bases aligning to TRBD2. CDR1 and CDR2 from the germline V gene are LGHNA and YNFKEQ. The CDR3 consists of 17 residues. The ends lost 0 bases at V and 2 bases at J; junction bases unmatched: 7. In DNA, the CDR3 is TGTGCCAGCAGCCAAGATCCTAGCGGAGACCCCTACAATGAGCAGTTCTTC. Translating it yields CASSQDPSGDPYNEQFF.

The chain uses TRBV7-9 and TRBJ1-2; a possible D gene is TRBD1 (6 bases). Germline CDR1 and CDR2: SEHNR and FQNEAQ (reference sequence). This CDR3 contains 12 residues. V dropped 8 bases and J dropped 6 bases, with 13 bases sitting between them. Written as DNA, the CDR3 is TGTGCCAGCGGCGGGGGGGCCGATGGCTACACCTTC. Its protein is CASGGGADGYTF.

As concerns this clone: Mismatch with germline at one junction end may stem from a read error. The chain joins TRBV7-7 to TRBJ2-5; D perhaps matches TRBD2 (7 bases). The germline V gene has CDR1 SSHAT and CDR2 FNYEAQ (reference sequence). The CDR3 extends over 15 amino acids. The CDR3 here is CASSPPRGRGETQYF. The CDR3 DNA sequence: TGTGCTAGCAGCCCCCCGCGGGGGCGAGGAGAGACCCAGTACTTC.

The chain carries TRBV11-2 and TRBJ2-7; 9 bases are a match to TRBD2. The CDR3 loop spans 16 amino acids. The germline gives CDR1 SGHAT, CDR2 FQNNGV. Losses at the gene ends were 3 bases for V and 7 bases for J; bases not matched to a gene: 13. CDR3 residues: CASSLTGGGAAGEQYF. For the CDR3, the DNA is TGTGCCAGCAGCTTGACTGGCGGGGGGGCGGCGGGGGAGCAGTACTTC. Filled out from reference TRBV11-2 and TRBJ2-7, the complete variable domain reads EAGVAQSPRYKIIEKRQSVAFWCNPISGHATLYWYQQILGQGPKLLIQFQNNGVVDDSQLPKDRFSAERLKGVDSTLKIQPAKLEDSAVYLCASSLTGGGAAGEQYFGPGTRLTVT.

This chain links TRBV2 with TRBJ1-2; 9 bases agree with TRBD1. Germline V gene data show CDR1 as SNHLY and CDR2 as FYNNEI. Losses at the gene ends were 2 bases for V and 8 bases for J; bases not matched to a gene: 9. The CDR3 totals 15 residues. The CDR3 spells CASSESFGTGKGYTF. CDR3 sequence (DNA): TGTGCCAGCAGTGAATCCTTCGGGACAGGGAAAGGCTACACCTTC.

This clone was seen a handful of times. The V call is TRBV2, the J call TRBJ1-2; D possibly corresponds to TRBD1 (6 bases). Between the trimmed V and J ends, which lost 6 bases and 6 bases, there was a span of 17 bases. This CDR3 contains 14 residues. Germline assignment: CDR1 SNHLY and CDR2 FYNNEI. The CDR3 region has the DNA TGTGCCAGCAGCAATATCGACAGGATAAATGGCTACACCTTC. The encoded protein is CASSNIDRINGYTF.

The chain is built from TRBV5-4 and TRBJ2-3; possibly TRBD2 for D (6 bases). V lost 2 bases and J lost 3, with 13 bases in between. In germline, CDR1 is SGHNT, CDR2 YYREEE (reference sequence). The CDR3 has 15 residues. The CDR3 DNA reads as TGTGCCAGCAGCTTAGGCGGGAAAATTACAGATACGCAGTATTTT. Its protein is CASSLGGKITDTQYF.

This rearrangement joins TRBV6-5 to TRBJ2-7; TRBD1 matches at 9 bases. V lost 4 bases to trimming and J lost 4 bases; unmatched junction nucleotides: 5. The CDR3 runs 14 residues. In germline, CDR1 is MNHEY, CDR2 SVGAGI. CDR3 DNA: TGTGCCAGCAGTTGGGGACAGGGCCTTTACGAGCAGTACTTC. It specifies CASSWGQGLYEQYF.

The rearrangement uses TRBV21-1 and TRBJ2-1; the table assigns TRBD2, which was not confirmed against the DNA. TRBV21-1 is given as a pseudogene. This CDR3 has 16 amino acids. The chain's CDR3 is CASSKGGGSSYNEQFF. CDR3 in DNA: TGTGCCAGCAGCAAAGGGGGCGGGAGCTCCTACAATGAGCAGTTCTTC.

V is TRBV6-5 and J is TRBJ2-7; the match to TRBD1 covers 10 bases. This CDR3 comprises 13 residues. The V and J ends lost 4 bases and 3 bases, in that order; junction bases with no gene match: 0. CDR1 is MNHEY, CDR2 SVGAGI, per germline. The CDR3, as DNA: TGTGCCAGCAGTTGGGACAGGGGCTACGAGCAGTACTTC. It encodes CASSWDRGYEQYF.

The V gene is TRBV19, the J gene TRBJ2-1; D gene uncertain. The CDR3 runs to 16 residues. Germline V gene data show CDR1 as LNHDA and CDR2 as SQIVND (reference sequence). V was clipped by 3 bases and J by 0 bases, with 12 bases between them. CDR3 sequence (DNA): TGTGCCAGTAGTATCTCCTCCGCGATCTCCTACAATGAGCAGTTCTTC. It specifies CASSISSAISYNEQFF. Together with reference TRBV19 and TRBJ2-1, the CDR3 gives the full variable domain: DGGITQSPKYLFRKEGQNVTLSCEQNLNHDAMYWYRQDPGQGLRLIYYSQIVNDFQKGDIAEGYSVSREKKESFPLTVTSAQKNPTAFYLCASSISSAISYNEQFFGPGTRLTVL.

The chain has TRBV19 and TRBJ1-1; TRBD1 matches 8 bases. The CDR3 covers 16 residues. The germline V gene encodes CDR1 LNHDA and CDR2 SQIVND (reference sequence). Trimming removed 4 bases from V and 5 bases from J; junction bases left unmatched: 12. CDR3 in DNA: TGTGCCAGTAGTACCTTCCGGACAGGGTCGGGAACTGAAGCTTTCTTT. Protein sequence: CASSTFRTGSGTEAFF.

This chain uses TRBV27 with TRBJ2-7; 14 bases line up with TRBD2. Germline CDR1 is MNHEY and CDR2 is SMNVEV (reference sequence). Trimming at V came to 5 bases and at J to 6 bases, leaving 3 bases not matched to a gene. The CDR3 has 14 residues. CDR3 sequence (DNA): TGTGCCAGCAGTGGGACTAGCGGGAGAAGCGAGCAGTACTTC. Amino acid sequence: CASSGTSGRSEQYF.

This rearrangement joins TRBV5-4 to TRBJ1-4, with D possibly TRBD1 on 5 matching bases. The length of the CDR3 is 17 residues. Trimming removed 3 bases from V and 0 bases from J, with 15 bases in between. Looked up from germline, CDR1 is SGHNT and CDR2 is YYREEE (reference sequence). DNA for the CDR3: TGTGCCAGCAGCTCCGGCGGGGGAGGGCCAACTAATGAAAAACTGTTTTTT. Translation: CASSSGGGGPTNEKLFF.

V and J are TRBV4-1 and TRBJ2-2, with 7 bases matching TRBD2. The CDR3 contains 15 residues. Germline CDR1 and CDR2: MGHRA and YSYEKL. V trimming: 3 bases; J trimming: 8 bases; junction bases outside the gene matches: 9. The CDR3 loop is CASSQSRGEAGELFF. The CDR3 bases are TGCGCCAGCAGCCAGTCTCGGGGGGAAGCGGGGGAGCTGTTTTTT.